What follows are 26 T cell receptor beta chains derived from one specimen sequenced in a study of cytomegalovirus exposure and HLA in healthy donors. The study ran its PCR with 60 Vbeta and 13 Jbeta primers. Data came from immunoSEQ multiplex PCR; TCRdb stores just in-frame clones and leaves some out. The sample holds 180,000 or so clones, 80% seen once. Specimen: PBMCs. The origin of the receptors is a woman aged 45-65 years in good health and CMV-seropositive.

A word on this clone: The junction differs from germline at one of its ends, possibly a read error. This chain connects TRBV7-9 to TRBJ2-7, with 8 positions matching TRBD1. The CDR3 has 15 residues. The germline CDR1 and CDR2 sequences are SEHNR and FQNEAQ (reference sequence). The CDR3 loop reads CSSSLALRGRGEQYF. In nucleotides, the CDR3 is TGTTCCAGCAGCTTAGCGCTCAGGGGGCGAGGCGAGCAGTACTTC.

V and J are TRBV10-3 and TRBJ2-7; TRBD1 aligns across 8 bases. Germline CDR1 and CDR2: ENHRY and SYGVKD. V trimming: 3 bases; J trimming: 6 bases; junction bases outside the gene matches: 13. This CDR3 has 16 amino acids. CDR3 nucleotide sequence: TGTGCCATCAGTGATCACTCGGACAGGGTATCTTCCGAGCAGTACTTC. Translation gives CAISDHSDRVSSEQYF.

The rearrangement joins TRBV6-5 to TRBJ1-1, with D uncertain. Trimming left V 2 bases short and J 4 bases short, with 8 bases between. The CDR3 covers 13 residues. Germline lookup yields CDR1 MNHEY and CDR2 SVGAGI. The DNA for the CDR3 is TGTGCCAGCAGTTACACGGTTGTCACTGAAGCTTTCTTT. This encodes CASSYTVVTEAFF.

This clone was found once. One junction end does not reproduce the germline sequence, and a read error may be involved. The V and J genes are TRBV7-9 and TRBJ2-4, with D hard to call. The length of the CDR3 is 13 residues. Germline V gives CDR1 SEHNR, CDR2 FQNEAQ (reference sequence). Here the CDR3 DNA reads TGTTCCAGCAGCCTGAGGCGTGAAAACATTCAGTACTTC. The encoded protein is CSSSLRRENIQYF.

This chain links TRBV4-1 with TRBJ2-3, with TRBD2 matching 10 bases. Trimming at V came to 1 base and at J to 1 base, leaving 5 bases not matched to a gene. The CDR3 is 17 residues long. The V gene's germline CDR1 is MGHRA and CDR2 YSYEKL. The CDR3 here is CASSQVSSGGGTDTQYF. The CDR3, as DNA: TGCGCCAGCAGCCAAGTTTCCAGCGGGGGGGGCACAGATACGCAGTATTTT.

V and J are TRBV13 and TRBJ2-3; TRBD2 aligns across 9 bases. The CDR3 covers 15 residues. The V and J ends lost 5 bases and 6 bases, in that order; junction bases with no gene match: 9. CDR1 PRHDT and CDR2 FYEKMQ come from the germline V gene (reference sequence). CDR3 bases: TGTGCCAGCAGCCTGGAGACTAGCGGTACGGATACGCAGTATTTT. It encodes CASSLETSGTDTQYF.

This clone was counted only a few times. V is TRBV1 and J is TRBJ2-1; the tabulated D call, TRBD2, remains unverified against the DNA. TRBV1 is flagged as a pseudogene. The CDR3 length is 18 residues. CDR3 bases: TGCACCAGCAGCCAATCGACTACGGGGGGCGACTACGGGGGTGAGCAGTTCTTC. It translates to CTSSQSTTGGDYGGEQFF.

The genes are TRBV6-1 and TRBJ1-4; D might be TRBD1 (6 bases). V was trimmed by 7 bases and J by 6 bases, leaving 18 bases between them. CDR1 is MNHNS and CDR2 is SASEGT in the germline V gene. This CDR3 spans 15 amino acids. Here the CDR3 DNA reads TGTGCCAGCATCAGAACAGGGACCTTCTATGAAAAACTGTTTTTT. Translating gives CASIRTGTFYEKLFF.

The rearrangement joins TRBV29-1 to TRBJ2-5; TRBD1 might be the D (5 bases). Germline V gene data show CDR1 as SQVTM and CDR2 as ANQGSEA. V dropped 8 bases and J dropped 5 bases, with 15 bases sitting between them. The length of the CDR3 is 12 residues. The CDR3 here is CSSESAGETQYF. In nucleotides, the CDR3 is TGCAGCTCTGAGTCCGCAGGGGAGACCCAGTACTTC.

The chain employs TRBV14 and TRBJ1-4, with D perhaps matching TRBD1 (5 bases). This CDR3 has 13 amino acids. Germline V gene data show CDR1 as SGHDN and CDR2 as FVKESK. V was pared by 4 bases and J by 5 bases, with 8 bases between. This chain's CDR3 is CASSRGRNEKLFF. The CDR3 DNA reads as TGTGCCAGCAGCCGGGGGAGGAATGAAAAACTGTTTTTT.

The chain recombines TRBV5-1 with TRBJ2-5, with D perhaps matching TRBD2 (5 bases). There are 13 residues in the CDR3. The germline gives CDR1 SGHRS, CDR2 YFSETQ. The V and J ends lost 3 bases and 2 bases respectively, with 8 bases between them. CDR3 protein: CASSSDWQETQYF. The CDR3 region has the DNA TGCGCCAGCAGCTCGGACTGGCAAGAGACCCAGTACTTC. Using reference TRBV5-1 and TRBJ2-5 for the parts outside the CDR3, the full variable domain is KAGVTQTPRYLIKTRGQQVTLSCSPISGHRSVSWYQQTPGQGLQFLFEYFSETQRNKGNFPGRFSGRQFSNSRSEMNVSTLELGDSALYLCASSSDWQETQYFGPGTRLLVL.

This clone showed up just once. The chain combines TRBV5-8 with TRBJ2-1, with D possibly matching TRBD2 (6 bases). The CDR3 spans 16 residues. V lost 3 bases to trimming and J lost 4 bases, with 17 bases between them. Per germline, CDR1 SGHTS and CDR2 YDEGEE. The CDR3 sequence is CASSWAWSGLYNEQFF. CDR3 in DNA: TGTGCCAGCAGCTGGGCTTGGAGCGGGCTGTACAATGAGCAGTTCTTC.

V usage is TRBV7-3 and J usage is TRBJ1-6, with 10 bases that match TRBD1. V gave up 0 bases and J gave up 7 bases; unmatched junction bases: 3. Germline CDR1 is SGHTA and CDR2 is FQGTGA. The CDR3 totals 16 residues. CDR3 loop: CASSLTGTGANSPLHF. The CDR3 DNA sequence: TGTGCCAGCAGCTTAACGGGGACAGGGGCCAATTCACCCCTCCACTTT.

Here the CDR3 reads CASSSPSGRANGETQYF. The CDR3 DNA is TGTGCCAGCAGCTCCCCTAGCGGGAGGGCAAACGGAGAGACCCAGTACTTC. V gene TRBV7-2 combines with J gene TRBJ2-5, with 12 nucleotides matching TRBD2. V lost 4 bases, J lost 4 bases, and 10 bases stayed unmatched. The germline V gene has CDR1 SGHTA and CDR2 FQGNSA. The CDR3 totals 17 residues.

V and J are TRBV7-8 and TRBJ1-1; tentatively, D is TRBD1 (6 bases). V was pared by 5 bases and J by 1 base, with 11 bases between. Germline CDR1 SGHVS, CDR2 FQNEAQ. The CDR3 spans 14 residues. CDR3 sequence reads: CASSRQAGNTEAFF. The CDR3, as DNA: TGTGCCAGCAGCCGACAGGCTGGGAACACTGAAGCTTTCTTT.

This rearrangement joins TRBV5-1 to TRBJ2-3; the D gene is possibly TRBD2 (6 bases). This CDR3 is built from 14 residues. Trimming removed 2 bases from V and 4 bases from J, with 11 bases in between. CDR1 is SGHRS, CDR2 YFSETQ, per germline. This CDR3 is CASSFRDSADTQYF. The CDR3 nucleotides are TGCGCCAGCAGCTTCCGGGACTCTGCAGATACGCAGTATTTT.

This chain links TRBV7-3 with TRBJ2-2; D unclear. V lost 4 bases and J lost 4, with 10 bases in between. The germline CDR1 and CDR2 sequences are SGHTA and FQGTGA. This CDR3 is 14 amino acids long. The CDR3 is CASSSFEATGELFF. For the CDR3, the DNA is TGTGCCAGCAGCTCCTTTGAAGCCACCGGGGAGCTGTTTTTT.

The J gene is TRBJ2-7, the V gene TRBV9; possible D gene TRBD2, 5 bases. The CDR3 consists of 15 residues. Germline V gives CDR1 SGDLS, CDR2 YYNGEE. Trimming removed 0 bases from V and 0 bases from J, with 10 bases in between. The CDR3 protein is CASSVEGSDSYEQYF. The CDR3 bases are TGTGCCAGCAGCGTAGAGGGTAGCGACTCCTACGAGCAGTACTTC.

The V and J genes are TRBV7-3 and TRBJ2-3, with 9 bases lining up with TRBD2. CDR1 SGHTA and CDR2 FQGTGA come from the germline V gene. V gave up 4 bases and J gave up 6 bases; unmatched junction bases: 14. This CDR3 region has 17 residues. The CDR3 nucleotides read TGTGCCAGCAGCTCGGTCAGCGGGGGGCTATCCACGGATACGCAGTATTTT. Protein product: CASSSVSGGLSTDTQYF.

The chain couples TRBV7-9 to TRBJ2-1, with 12 bases lining up with TRBD2. The ends lost 5 bases at V and 10 bases at J; junction bases unmatched: 15. The CDR3 runs 17 residues. Germline loops: CDR1 SEHNR, CDR2 FQNEAQ (reference sequence). CDR3 region: CASSTSSSGRGRYEQFF. The CDR3 nucleotides read TGTGCCAGCAGCACATCGTCTAGCGGGAGGGGGCGGTACGAGCAGTTCTTC.

The chain has TRBV9 and TRBJ1-6, with D perhaps matching TRBD1 (6 bases). Germline CDR1 is SGDLS and CDR2 is YYNGEE. Trimming shortened V by 4 bases and J by 5 bases, and 10 bases separated the two germline ends. The CDR3 loop spans 14 amino acids. CDR3 amino acids: CASSQQGHNSPLHF. CDR3 bases: TGTGCCAGCAGCCAACAGGGACATAATTCACCCCTCCACTTT.

V gene TRBV7-2 combines with J gene TRBJ2-2; no firm D call. Germline CDR1 SGHTA, CDR2 FQGNSA. The CDR3 length is 15 residues. The V end lost 2 bases, the J end lost 0 bases, and 7 bases lay between the germline ends. The CDR3 loop is CASSLSSTNTGELFF. The CDR3 nucleotides read TGTGCCAGCAGCTTAAGCTCGACGAACACCGGGGAGCTGTTTTTT.

The chain is built from TRBV19 and TRBJ2-5; D may be TRBD2 (5 bases). This CDR3 contains 13 residues. Trimming left V 0 bases short and J 7 bases short, with 9 bases between. The germline gives CDR1 LNHDA, CDR2 SQIVND (reference sequence). The DNA for the CDR3 is TGTGCCAGTAGTATAGAGAGGGTTGGGACCCAGTACTTC. Amino acid sequence: CASSIERVGTQYF.

The chain links TRBV4-3 to TRBJ1-4; perhaps TRBD1 as D (5 bases). V lost 5 bases and J lost 0, with 10 bases in between. Germline lookup yields CDR1 LGHNA and CDR2 YSLEER. The CDR3 is 15 amino acids. The CDR3 sequence: CASSTTGATNEKLFF. The DNA of the CDR3 is TGCGCCAGCAGCACCACAGGAGCAACTAATGAAAAACTGTTTTTT.

The chain joins TRBV30 to TRBJ1-1; D call uncertain. Germline-derived CDR1 and CDR2 are GTSNPN and SVGIG (reference sequence). The CDR3 covers 15 residues. The germline V and J ends were trimmed by 4 bases and 4 bases, with 19 bases remaining between them. CDR3 loop: CAWTGRRGLFTEAFF. The DNA for the CDR3 is TGTGCCTGGACCGGCCGCCGAGGGCTATTCACTGAAGCTTTCTTT.

This sequence joins TRBV10-2 and TRBJ2-3; 13 bases fit TRBD2. V was pared by 8 bases and J by 2 bases, with 1 base of the junction left unmatched. The CDR3 extends over 14 amino acids. Germline V lookup: CDR1 WSHSY, CDR2 SAAADI. The CDR3 protein is CASGLAGDTDTQYF. The CDR3 DNA sequence: TGCGCCAGCGGACTAGCGGGAGACACAGATACGCAGTATTTT.